The 12 T cell receptor beta chains below all came from one sample that was sequenced in a study of blood T cell repertoires in COVID-19. Clones were read by immunoSEQ multiplex PCR, and TCRdb kept only the in-frame ones, dropping some. The sample has 100,000 to 150,000 clones, roughly 84% seen once. The material sequenced was peripheral blood. These receptors originate from a woman aged 30 to 39 who had recovered from COVID-19.

This clone was observed many times. In the same sample, other DNA sequences code for this CDR3. The chain combines TRBV11-3 with TRBJ2-1, with TRBD2 identical over 8 bases. V dropped 2 bases and J dropped 6; count of bases not matched to a gene: 6. This CDR3 is built from 15 residues. Germline values: CDR1 SGHNT, CDR2 YENEEA. CDR3 bases: TGTGCCAGCAGCTTAAGGGGCAGCGGGGGCAATGAGCAGTTCTTC. This translates into CASSLRGSGGNEQFF. The variable domain in full, completed from reference TRBV11-3 and TRBJ2-1, reads EAGVVQSPRYKIIEKKQPVAFWCNPISGHNTLYWYLQNLGQGPELLIRYENEEAVDDSQLPKDRFSAERLKGVDSTLKIQPAELGDSAVYLCASSLRGSGGNEQFFGPGTRLTVL.

The V and J genes are TRBV20-1 and TRBJ2-7, with 8 nucleotides matching TRBD1. Germline CDR1 is DFQATT and CDR2 is SNEGSKA (reference sequence). This CDR3 spans 11 amino acids. The V segment lost 4 bases and the J segment 7 bases; nucleotides outside the gene matches: 3. This CDR3 is CSAIQGAEQYF. DNA of the CDR3: TGCAGTGCTATTCAGGGGGCAGAGCAGTACTTC.

V is TRBV7-9 and J is TRBJ2-3, with TRBD2 matching 16 bases. The CDR3 is 18 amino acids. Germline V gene lookup returns CDR1 SEHNR and CDR2 FQNEAQ (reference sequence). With V trimmed by 4 bases and J by 2 bases, 6 bases remained unmatched. DNA of the CDR3: TGTGCCAGCAGCTCCGGGACTAGCGGGAGGGCGACCACAGATACGCAGTATTTT. This translates into CASSSGTSGRATTDTQYF.

The chain carries TRBV7-9 and TRBJ2-3; 11 bases fit TRBD2. This CDR3 contains 16 residues. With 4 bases clipped from V and 4 bases from J, the junction kept 7 bases outside the gene matches. Germline V CDR1 and CDR2: SEHNR, FQNEAQ (reference sequence). In nucleotides, the CDR3 is TGTGCCAGCAGCTCTACTAGCGGGAGCGTCTCAGATACGCAGTATTTT. Protein: CASSSTSGSVSDTQYF.

The rearrangement links TRBV2 to TRBJ2-2; maybe TRBD1 (6 bases). The V end lost 6 bases, the J end lost 1 base, and 9 bases lay between the germline ends. Germline values: CDR1 SNHLY, CDR2 FYNNEI. CDR3 length equals 14 residues. In DNA form, the CDR3 reads TGTGCCAGCAGGCCGGGACAGAACACCGGGGAGCTGTTTTTT. It specifies CASRPGQNTGELFF.

The chain uses TRBV5-1 and TRBJ2-3; 10 positions match TRBD1. This CDR3 spans 14 amino acids. CDR1 SGHRS and CDR2 YFSETQ come from the germline V gene. Germline trimming cut 4 bases from V and 5 bases from J; bases unmatched to any gene: 4. The CDR3 region has the DNA TGCGCCAGCAGCGAAGGGACAGGGGAAGATACGCAGTATTTT. It is translated as CASSEGTGEDTQYF.

This chain connects TRBV7-6 to TRBJ2-2, with 8 bases identical to TRBD1. The V segment lost 3 bases and the J segment 0 bases; nucleotides outside the gene matches: 3. There are 16 residues in the CDR3. Germline V gene data show CDR1 as SGHVS and CDR2 as FNYEAQ. The chain's CDR3 is CASSFGQGTNTGELFF. The CDR3 DNA follows: TGTGCCAGCAGCTTTGGACAGGGTACGAACACCGGGGAGCTGTTTTTT.

Concerning this clone: The same CDR3 also results from other DNA sequences found in this sample. The chain is built from TRBV27 and TRBJ1-1; D is uncertain. Germline V lookup: CDR1 MNHEY, CDR2 SMNVEV (reference sequence). The germline V and J ends were trimmed by 2 bases and 4 bases, with 8 bases remaining between them. The CDR3 is made up of 13 amino acids. CDR3 in amino acids: CASSLSGGTEAFF. The CDR3 region has the DNA TGTGCCAGCAGTTTAAGCGGCGGCACTGAAGCTTTCTTT.

This chain connects TRBV21-1 to TRBJ1-5; TRBD1, the table's D call, was not compared with the DNA. TRBV21-1 is classified as a pseudogene. The CDR3 contains 16 residues. The CDR3 region is CASSKRRNRADQPQHF. DNA of the CDR3: TGTGCCAGCAGCAAACGACGAAACAGGGCCGATCAGCCCCAGCATTTT.

Only a few counts were recorded for this clone. CDR3 amino acids: CASSPSGRQETQYF. Written as DNA, the CDR3 is TGTGCCAGTAGTCCCAGCGGGAGGCAAGAGACCCAGTACTTC. The rearrangement joins TRBV19 to TRBJ2-5, with 9 bases matching TRBD2. The CDR3 is 14 residues long. CDR1 and CDR2 (germline): LNHDA, SQIVND (reference sequence). The J segment lost 2 bases and the V segment lost 5 bases, leaving 3 bases of the junction unmatched.

The chain links TRBV5-1 to TRBJ1-1, with 8 bases matching TRBD1. J was trimmed by 5 bases and V by 4 bases; bases with no gene match: 7. The length of the CDR3 is 14 residues. Germline values: CDR1 SGHRS, CDR2 YFSETQ. Here the CDR3 reads CASSADRGWTEAFF. Written as DNA, the CDR3 is TGCGCCAGCAGCGCCGACAGGGGATGGACTGAAGCTTTCTTT.

The chain carries TRBV3-1 (or the pseudogene TRBV3-2) and TRBJ1-2, with D maybe TRBD1 (5 bases). The CDR3 has 13 amino acids. From germline, CDR1 is LGHDT and CDR2 YNNKEL (reference sequence). The V end was cut by 4 bases, the J end by 5 bases, with 11 bases between. The CDR3 DNA follows: TGTGCCAGCAGCCTATCACAGGCATATGGCTACACCTTC. Its translation is CASSLSQAYGYTF.